This section outlines one T cell receptor beta chain sequence together with its context. TCRdb passed the 5' RACE reads through MiXCR, listing each CDR3 protein once. The repertoire holds tens of thousands of distinct CDR3 sequences, with about 25% as singletons. The sorted Tregs were CD4+CD25+CD127-/low cells. This CDR3 comprises 15 residues. The ends were cut back, 1 base at V and 0 bases at J, with 7 bases in the middle. This chain joins TRBV12-3 or TRBV12-4 and TRBJ2-4, with D perhaps matching TRBD2 (6 bases). The specimen sequenced was tumor-infiltrating Tregs sorted from the breast tumor. The sequence derives from a female donor with breast cancer. Here the CDR3 DNA reads TGTGCCAGCAGTTTAGGGGGGGTAGCCAAAAACATTCAGTACTTC. It translates to CASSLGGVAKNIQYF.